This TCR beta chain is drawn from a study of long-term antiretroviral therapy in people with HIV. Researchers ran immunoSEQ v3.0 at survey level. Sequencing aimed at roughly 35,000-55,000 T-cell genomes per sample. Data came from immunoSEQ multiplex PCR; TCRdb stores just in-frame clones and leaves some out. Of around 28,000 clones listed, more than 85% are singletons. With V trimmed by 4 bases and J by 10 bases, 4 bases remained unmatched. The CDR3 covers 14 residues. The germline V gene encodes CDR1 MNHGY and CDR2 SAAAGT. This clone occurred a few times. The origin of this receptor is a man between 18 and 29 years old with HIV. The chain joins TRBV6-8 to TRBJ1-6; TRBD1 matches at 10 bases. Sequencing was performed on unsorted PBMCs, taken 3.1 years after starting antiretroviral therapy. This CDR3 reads CASSSGDRGSPLHF. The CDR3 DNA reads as TGTGCCAGCAGTTCCGGGGACAGGGGCTCACCCCTCCACTTT.